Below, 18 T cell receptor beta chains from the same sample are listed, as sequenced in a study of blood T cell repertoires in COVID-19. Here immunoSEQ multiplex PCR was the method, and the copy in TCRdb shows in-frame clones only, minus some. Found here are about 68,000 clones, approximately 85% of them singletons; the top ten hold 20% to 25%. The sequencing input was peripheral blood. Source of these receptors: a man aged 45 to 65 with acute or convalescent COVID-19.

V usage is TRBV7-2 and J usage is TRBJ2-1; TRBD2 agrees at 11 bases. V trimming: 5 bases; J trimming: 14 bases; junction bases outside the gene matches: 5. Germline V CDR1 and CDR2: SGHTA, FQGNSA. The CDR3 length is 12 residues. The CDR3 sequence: CASSLGTSGKFF. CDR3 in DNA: TGTGCCAGCAGCCTAGGGACTAGCGGAAAGTTCTTC.

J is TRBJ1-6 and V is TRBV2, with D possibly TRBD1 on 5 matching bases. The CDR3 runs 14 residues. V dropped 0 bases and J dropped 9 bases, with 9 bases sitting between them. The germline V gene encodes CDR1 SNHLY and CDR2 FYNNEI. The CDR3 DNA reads TGTGCCAGCAGTGAAGCGATCAGGGTTTCACCCCTCCACTTT. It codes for CASSEAIRVSPLHF. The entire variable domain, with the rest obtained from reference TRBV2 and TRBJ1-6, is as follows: EPEVTQTPSHQVTQMGQEVILRCVPISNHLYFYWYRQILGQKVEFLVSFYNNEISEKSEIFDDQFSVERPDGSNFTLKIRSTKLEDSAMYFCASSEAIRVSPLHFGNGTRLTVT.

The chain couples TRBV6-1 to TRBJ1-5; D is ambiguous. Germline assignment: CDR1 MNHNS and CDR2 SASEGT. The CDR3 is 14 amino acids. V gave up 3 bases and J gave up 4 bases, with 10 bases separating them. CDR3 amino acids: CASSDHPRNQPQHF. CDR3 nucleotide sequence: TGTGCCAGCAGTGACCACCCGAGAAATCAGCCCCAGCATTTT.

CDR3 residues: CVRSPTLAGGVYTQYF. CDR3 DNA: TGTGTCAGAAGCCCCACACTAGCGGGGGGGGTATATACGCAGTATTTT. This sequence joins TRBV7-5 and TRBJ2-3; the table's D call, TRBD2, was not checked against the DNA. TRBV7-5 is a listed pseudogene. This CDR3 has 16 residues.

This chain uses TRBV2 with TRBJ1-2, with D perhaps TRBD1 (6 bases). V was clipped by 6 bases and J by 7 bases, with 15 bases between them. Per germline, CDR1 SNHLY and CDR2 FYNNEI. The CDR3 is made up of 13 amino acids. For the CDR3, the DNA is TGTGCCAGCAGGACAGACAGGTCCTCTGGCTACACCTTC. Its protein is CASRTDRSSGYTF.

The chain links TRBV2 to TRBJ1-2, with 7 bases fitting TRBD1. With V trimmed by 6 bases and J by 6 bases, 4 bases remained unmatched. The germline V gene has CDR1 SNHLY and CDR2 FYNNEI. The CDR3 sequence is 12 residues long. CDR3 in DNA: TGTGCCAGCAGGATAGGACAGGATGGCTACACCTTC. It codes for CASRIGQDGYTF.

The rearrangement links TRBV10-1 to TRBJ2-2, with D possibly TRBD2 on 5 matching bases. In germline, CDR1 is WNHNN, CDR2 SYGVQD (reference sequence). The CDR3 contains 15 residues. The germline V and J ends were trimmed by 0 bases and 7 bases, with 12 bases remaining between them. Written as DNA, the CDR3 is TGCGCCAGCAGTGAGTCATCGGGGTGGAACGGGGAGCTGTTTTTT. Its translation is CASSESSGWNGELFF.

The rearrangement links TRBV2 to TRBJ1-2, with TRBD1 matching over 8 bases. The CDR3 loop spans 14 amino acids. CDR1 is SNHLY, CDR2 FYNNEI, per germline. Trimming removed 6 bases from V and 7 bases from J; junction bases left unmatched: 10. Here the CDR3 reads CASSLSGGFSGYTF. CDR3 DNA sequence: TGTGCCAGCAGCCTTTCAGGGGGCTTCTCTGGCTACACCTTC.

Here the CDR3 reads CASLGQNTEAFF. DNA of the CDR3: TGTGCCAGCCTAGGACAGAACACTGAAGCTTTCTTT. The chain uses TRBV6-5 and TRBJ1-1; tentatively, D is TRBD1 (5 bases). The germline CDR1 and CDR2 sequences are MNHEY and SVGAGI. This CDR3 has 12 amino acids. V lost 8 bases to trimming and J lost 1 base, with 8 bases between them.

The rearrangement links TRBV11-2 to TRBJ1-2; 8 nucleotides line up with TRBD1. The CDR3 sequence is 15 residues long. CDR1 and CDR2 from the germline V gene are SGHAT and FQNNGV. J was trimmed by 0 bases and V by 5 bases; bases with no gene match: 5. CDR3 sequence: CASSDHRGANYGYTF. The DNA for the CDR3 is TGTGCCAGCAGCGACCACAGGGGGGCTAACTATGGCTACACCTTC.

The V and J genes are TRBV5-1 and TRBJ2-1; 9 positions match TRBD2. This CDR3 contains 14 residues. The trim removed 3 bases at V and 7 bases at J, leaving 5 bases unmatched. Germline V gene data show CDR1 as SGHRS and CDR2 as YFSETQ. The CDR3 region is CASSSAGGWNEQFF. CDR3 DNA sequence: TGCGCCAGCAGCTCAGCGGGGGGCTGGAATGAGCAGTTCTTC. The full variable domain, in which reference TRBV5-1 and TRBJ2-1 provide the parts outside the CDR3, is KAGVTQTPRYLIKTRGQQVTLSCSPISGHRSVSWYQQTPGQGLQFLFEYFSETQRNKGNFPGRFSGRQFSNSRSEMNVSTLELGDSALYLCASSSAGGWNEQFFGPGTRLTVL.

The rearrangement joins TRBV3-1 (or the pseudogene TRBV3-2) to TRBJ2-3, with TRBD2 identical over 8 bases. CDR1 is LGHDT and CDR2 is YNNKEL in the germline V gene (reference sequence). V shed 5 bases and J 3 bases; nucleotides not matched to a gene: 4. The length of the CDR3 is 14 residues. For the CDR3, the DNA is TGTGCCAGCAGCGCGCGACTAGCGACAGATACGCAGTATTTT. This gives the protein CASSARLATDTQYF.

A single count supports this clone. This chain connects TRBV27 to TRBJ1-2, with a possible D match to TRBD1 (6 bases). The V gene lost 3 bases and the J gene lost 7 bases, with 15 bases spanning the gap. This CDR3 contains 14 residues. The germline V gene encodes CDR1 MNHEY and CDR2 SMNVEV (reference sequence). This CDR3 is CASSFRGFSGGYTF. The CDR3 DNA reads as TGTGCCAGCAGTTTTAGGGGGTTCAGCGGTGGCTACACCTTC.

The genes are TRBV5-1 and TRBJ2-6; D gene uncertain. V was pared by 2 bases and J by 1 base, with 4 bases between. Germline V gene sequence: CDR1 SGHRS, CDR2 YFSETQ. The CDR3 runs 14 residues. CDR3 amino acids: CASSFLSGANVLTF. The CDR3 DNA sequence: TGCGCCAGCAGCTTTCTTTCTGGGGCCAACGTCCTGACTTTC. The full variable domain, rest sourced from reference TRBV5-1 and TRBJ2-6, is KAGVTQTPRYLIKTRGQQVTLSCSPISGHRSVSWYQQTPGQGLQFLFEYFSETQRNKGNFPGRFSGRQFSNSRSEMNVSTLELGDSALYLCASSFLSGANVLTFGAGSRLTVL.

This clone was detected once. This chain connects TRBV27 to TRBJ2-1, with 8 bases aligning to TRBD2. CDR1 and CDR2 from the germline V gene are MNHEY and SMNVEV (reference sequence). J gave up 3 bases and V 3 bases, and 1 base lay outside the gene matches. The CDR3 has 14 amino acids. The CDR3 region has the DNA TGTGCCAGCAGTTTTAGCGGGGTCTACAATGAGCAGTTCTTC. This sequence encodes CASSFSGVYNEQFF.

The CDR3: CASRRGLSYEQYF. The CDR3 nucleotides read TGTGCCAGCAGGCGGGGGCTCTCCTACGAGCAGTACTTC. The rearrangement uses TRBV27 and TRBJ2-7; D possibly corresponds to TRBD2 (7 bases). The CDR3 is 13 residues long. V lost 6 bases to trimming and J lost 0 bases, with 9 bases between them. Looked up from germline, CDR1 is MNHEY and CDR2 is SMNVEV (reference sequence).

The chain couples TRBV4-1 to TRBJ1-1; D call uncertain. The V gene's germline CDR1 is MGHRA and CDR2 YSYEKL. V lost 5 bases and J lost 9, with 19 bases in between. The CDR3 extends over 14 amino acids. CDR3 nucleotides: TGCGCCAGCAGCTTCAGTTCCCCTAGGTCCCAAGCTTTCTTT. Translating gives CASSFSSPRSQAFF.

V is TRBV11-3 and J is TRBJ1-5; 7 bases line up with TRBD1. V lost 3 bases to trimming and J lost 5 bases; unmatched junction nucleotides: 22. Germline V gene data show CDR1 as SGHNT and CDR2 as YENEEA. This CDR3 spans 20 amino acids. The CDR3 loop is CASSFSRQGVRQNSHQPQHF. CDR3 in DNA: TGTGCCAGCAGCTTTTCTAGACAGGGAGTTAGACAGAACTCACATCAGCCCCAGCATTTT.